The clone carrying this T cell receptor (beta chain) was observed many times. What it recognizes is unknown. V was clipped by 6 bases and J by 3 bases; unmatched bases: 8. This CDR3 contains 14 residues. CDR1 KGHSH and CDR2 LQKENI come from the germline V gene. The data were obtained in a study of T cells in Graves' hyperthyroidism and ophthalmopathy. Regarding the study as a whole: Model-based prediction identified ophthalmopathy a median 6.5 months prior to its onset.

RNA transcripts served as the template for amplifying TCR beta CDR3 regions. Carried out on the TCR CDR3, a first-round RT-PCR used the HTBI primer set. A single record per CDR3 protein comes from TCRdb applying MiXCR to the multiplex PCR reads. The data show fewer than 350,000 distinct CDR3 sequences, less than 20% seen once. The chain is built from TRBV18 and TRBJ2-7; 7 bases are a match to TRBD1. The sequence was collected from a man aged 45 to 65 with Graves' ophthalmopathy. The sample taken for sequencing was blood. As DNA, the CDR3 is TGTGCCAGCTCCCCCGGGACAGTGAACTACGAGCAGTACTTC. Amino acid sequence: CASSPGTVNYEQYF.